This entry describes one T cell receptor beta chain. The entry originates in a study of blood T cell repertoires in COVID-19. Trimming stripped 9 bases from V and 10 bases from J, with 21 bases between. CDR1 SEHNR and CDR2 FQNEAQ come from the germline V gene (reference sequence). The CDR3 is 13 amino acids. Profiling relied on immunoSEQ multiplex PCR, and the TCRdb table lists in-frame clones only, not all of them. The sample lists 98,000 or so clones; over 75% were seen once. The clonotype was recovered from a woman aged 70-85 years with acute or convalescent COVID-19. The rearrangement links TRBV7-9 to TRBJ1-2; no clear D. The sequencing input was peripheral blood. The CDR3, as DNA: TGTGCCAGTGCACAGCTACCAATGAGTATCTACACCTTC. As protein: CASAQLPMSIYTF.